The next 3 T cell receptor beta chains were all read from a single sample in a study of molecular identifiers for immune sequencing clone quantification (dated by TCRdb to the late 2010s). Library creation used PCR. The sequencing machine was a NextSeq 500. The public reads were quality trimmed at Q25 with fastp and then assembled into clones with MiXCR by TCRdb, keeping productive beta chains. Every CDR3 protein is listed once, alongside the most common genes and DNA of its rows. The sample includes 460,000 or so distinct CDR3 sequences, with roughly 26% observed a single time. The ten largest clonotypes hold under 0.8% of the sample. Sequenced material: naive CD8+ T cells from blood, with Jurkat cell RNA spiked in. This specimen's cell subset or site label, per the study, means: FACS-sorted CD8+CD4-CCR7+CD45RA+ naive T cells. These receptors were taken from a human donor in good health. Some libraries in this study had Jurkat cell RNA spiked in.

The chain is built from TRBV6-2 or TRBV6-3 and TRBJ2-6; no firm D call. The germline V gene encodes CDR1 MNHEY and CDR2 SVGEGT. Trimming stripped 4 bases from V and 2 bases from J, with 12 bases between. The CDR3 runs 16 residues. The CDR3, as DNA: TGTGCCAGCAGTTCCGCTCTATTAACTGGGGCCAACGTCCTGACTTTC. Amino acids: CASSSALLTGANVLTF.

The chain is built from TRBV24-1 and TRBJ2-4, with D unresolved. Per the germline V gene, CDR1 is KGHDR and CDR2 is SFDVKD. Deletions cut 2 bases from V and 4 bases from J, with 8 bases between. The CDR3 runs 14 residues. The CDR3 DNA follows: TGTGCCACCAGTGATTCGGACGTAAAAAACATTCAGTACTTC. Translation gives CATSDSDVKNIQYF.

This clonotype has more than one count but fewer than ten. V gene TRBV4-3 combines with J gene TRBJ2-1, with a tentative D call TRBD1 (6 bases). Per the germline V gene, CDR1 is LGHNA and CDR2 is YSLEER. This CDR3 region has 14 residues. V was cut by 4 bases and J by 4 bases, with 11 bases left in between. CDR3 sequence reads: CASSLGDIYNEQFF. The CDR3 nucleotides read TGCGCCAGCAGCCTAGGGGACATTTACAATGAGCAGTTCTTC.